This T cell receptor beta chain was retrieved from a study of beta chain features in type 1 diabetes. Points from the study as a whole: In all four CD4+ subsets, TCRB CDR3 length was significantly, moderately reduced in type 1 diabetes.

The germline gives CDR1 SGHRS, CDR2 YFSETQ. The CDR3 covers 15 residues. V lost 0 bases and J 0 bases, leaving 8 bases between the germline ends. Expressed TCRB transcripts got sequenced, as all isolated RNA was reverse transcribed. Libraries were prepared by immunoSEQ multiplex PCR; TCRdb keeps only in-frame clonotypes and omits some of them. The profile shows about 190,000 clones, over 6% of them singletons. This clone occurred a few times. The antigen is not known. Within the sample, other DNA sequences also encode this same CDR3. The chain combines TRBV5-1 with TRBJ2-3; D not resolved. Source material: central memory CD4+ T cells from blood. This clonotype originated in a man aged 18 to 29 with type 1 diabetes. This CDR3 reads CASSLALSSTDTQYF. CDR3 in DNA: TGCGCCAGCAGCTTGGCCCTATCAAGCACAGATACGCAGTATTTT.